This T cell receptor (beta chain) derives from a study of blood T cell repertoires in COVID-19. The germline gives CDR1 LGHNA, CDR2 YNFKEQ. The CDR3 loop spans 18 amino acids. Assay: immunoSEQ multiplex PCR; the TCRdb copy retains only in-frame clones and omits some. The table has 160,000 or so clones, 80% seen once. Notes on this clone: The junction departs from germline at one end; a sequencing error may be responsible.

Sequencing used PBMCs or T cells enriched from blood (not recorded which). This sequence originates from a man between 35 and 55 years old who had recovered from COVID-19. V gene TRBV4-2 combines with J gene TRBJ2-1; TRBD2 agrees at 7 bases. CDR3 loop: CASGQAVSGSGGGNEQFF. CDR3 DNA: TGTGCCAGCGGCCAAGCCGTATCCGGGTCAGGCGGGGGCAATGAGCAGTTCTTC.